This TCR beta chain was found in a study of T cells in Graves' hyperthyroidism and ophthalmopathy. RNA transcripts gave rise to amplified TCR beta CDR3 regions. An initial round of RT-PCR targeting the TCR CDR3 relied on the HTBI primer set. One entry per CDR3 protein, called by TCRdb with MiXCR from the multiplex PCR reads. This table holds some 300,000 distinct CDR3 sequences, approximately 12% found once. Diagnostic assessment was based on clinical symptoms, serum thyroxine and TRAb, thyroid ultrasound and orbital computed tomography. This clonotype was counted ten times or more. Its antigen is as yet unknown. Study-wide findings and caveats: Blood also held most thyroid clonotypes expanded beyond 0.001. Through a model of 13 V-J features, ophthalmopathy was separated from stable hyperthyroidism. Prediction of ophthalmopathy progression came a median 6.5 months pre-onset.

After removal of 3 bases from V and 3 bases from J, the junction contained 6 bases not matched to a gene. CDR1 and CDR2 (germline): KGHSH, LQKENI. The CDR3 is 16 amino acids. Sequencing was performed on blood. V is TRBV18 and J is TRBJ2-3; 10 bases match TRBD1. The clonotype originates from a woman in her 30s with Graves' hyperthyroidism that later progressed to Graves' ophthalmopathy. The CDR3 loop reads CASSPRTGGRTDTQYF. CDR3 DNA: TGTGCCAGCTCACCTCGGACAGGGGGTAGGACAGATACGCAGTATTTT.